Described below is a single T cell receptor beta chain sequence and its context. These data come from a study of T cell changes during pregnancy in multiple sclerosis. Method: immunoSEQ multiplex PCR; TCRdb's copy keeps in-frame clones and lacks some. The sample gives tens of thousands of clones, around nine tenths of which show up once; roughly 1.2% is in the top ten. Germline CDR1 and CDR2: MNHNS and SASEGT. The CDR3 consists of 13 residues. Trimming took off 10 bases at V and 0 bases at J, with 13 bases between the two ends. This TCR was sampled from a female donor with multiple sclerosis, enrolled in a pregnancy study. The chain carries TRBV6-1 and TRBJ2-7; D gene ambiguous. The sample consisted of peripheral blood, taken in the third trimester of pregnancy. The CDR3 coding sequence is TGTGCCACGGAGACTGTGAGCTCCTACGAGCAGTACTTC. Residues: CATETVSSYEQYF.